This T cell receptor (beta chain) was documented in a study of shared clonotypes between healthy human individuals (dated by TCRdb to the early 2020s). At the level of the whole study: A few men and a couple of women, aged 18 to 49 years, made up the cohort. For each donor, CD4 naive and CD4 memory were each given three plates, CD8 naive was given two plates, and CD8 memory was given one plate. To estimate repertoire size and how much clonotypes are shared between individuals, the study performed deep sequencing of blood TCR repertoires from roughly five healthy adults. Different laboratories and diverse techniques were used to prepare libraries and sequence TCR repertoires, to increase sequencing depth and limit assay-specific biases. Leukapheresis yielded between about 0.85 and 9.5 billion PBMCs per donor. What the study reported, not specific to this receptor: Approximately 4.8% of naive CD4, more than 3% of naive CD8, approximately 2% of memory CD4, and over 0.35% of memory CD8 clonotypes were shared across several donors. Based on pairwise subsampling, the degree of clonotype sharing among donors was expected to be affected by sequencing depth. The genetic and exposure-history diversity represented was limited by the small number of donors. Compared with non-shared clonotypes, clonotypes shared by all four sorted-subset donors had higher generation probabilities. Rarefaction of sorted-subset datasets indicated incomplete sequencing despite the large sequencing depth. Larger estimated clonotype richness was generally found for naive subsets than for memory subsets. Sampling was restricted to blood, and TCR repertoires in tissue are likely to differ from TCR repertoires in blood.

The CDR3 goes from the cysteine to the phenylalanine over 14 residues. CDR3 DNA only is kept here, 42 bases in frame from base 1. Donors were healthy HIV-negative adults with no recently reported acute infections or vaccinations. All donors were Caucasian adults living in Nashville, Tennessee, USA. CD4+ T cells were enriched by magnetic negative selection, after which naive cells were positively selected on CD45RA and the negative fraction was taken as the memory subset. Blood was obtained by leukapheresis, after which PBMCs were separated by Ficoll-Histopaque density gradient centrifugation and cryopreserved in liquid nitrogen vapor phase. Analytical flow cytometry was used to check the purity and quantity of each magnetically sorted T cell population. Genomic DNA was isolated from each sorted fraction and quantified by UV absorbance on a Nanodrop 2000c. Using the deep immunoSEQ assay, multiplex PCR amplified TCR CDR3 regions from genomic DNA. Extracted genomic DNA from each cell subset was distributed evenly across all wells of several immunoSEQ 96-well plates, and each plate was treated as a replicate. For sorted subsets, each replicate PCR was loaded with approximately 190 ng genomic DNA, equivalent to some 27,000 T cell genomes. Purified libraries were quantified with a Qubit 3.0 fluorometer, sized on a Bioanalyzer 2100, and re-quantified with the KAPA Library Quantification kit. A separate single-read 150-cycle Illumina NextSeq 550 flow cell was used to sequence each immunoSEQ 96-well plate. The authors' analysis ran thus. The immunoSEQ output contained only junctional sequences without quality scores, so filtering could not match that applied to full-length reads. To assign V/J genes and CDR3, sequences were annotated using PyIR, a Python wrapper for IgBLAST v1.9, with IMGT germline references. Any read was removed if the V/J assignment was weak (E-value above 1e-6), the CDR3 was missing, or the read contained stop codons, out-of-frame junctions, or ambiguous translated residues. V3J clonotypes were defined as sequences sharing the same inferred V gene, J gene, and CDR3 amino acid sequence. To compute the percentage overlap between repertoires, the number of shared unique clonotypes was divided by the size of the smaller repertoire. Richness of each repertoire was evaluated using RTK rarefaction, the Chao1 estimator, and Recon v2.1 estimates of unobserved clonotypes. For all TCRbeta clonotypes obtained by the gDNA method from a handful of donors, generation probabilities were computed with OLGA. The source is immuneACCESS, and TCRdb retained only in-frame sequences with V and J called. Part of the clones is not carried over; for the studies checked, unresolved V genes explain less than half of this, and the remainder is unexplained. D and trimming come from the DNA, and the V and J calls and clone size come from that table. The sample table records 2 million to 3 million clones; more than 80% of these occur just once. More than 0.12% of the sample comes from the top ten.

Worth noting for this clone: Its specific antigen is unknown. Per-base qualities were not stored, and no clone one base away is much larger.

The V gene is TRBV21-1 and the J gene is TRBJ1-5. TRBV21-1 is given as a pseudogene. Specimen: naive CD4+ T cells sorted from blood. This sample's cell subset or site label indicates: CD45RA+ positively selected. The sequence was collected from a man aged 18 to 30 in good health. The CDR3 in this case is CASSKRGLEKPQHF. The nucleotide sequence reads as follows: TGTGCCAGCAGCAAACGCGGCCTTGAGAAGCCCCAGCATTTT.